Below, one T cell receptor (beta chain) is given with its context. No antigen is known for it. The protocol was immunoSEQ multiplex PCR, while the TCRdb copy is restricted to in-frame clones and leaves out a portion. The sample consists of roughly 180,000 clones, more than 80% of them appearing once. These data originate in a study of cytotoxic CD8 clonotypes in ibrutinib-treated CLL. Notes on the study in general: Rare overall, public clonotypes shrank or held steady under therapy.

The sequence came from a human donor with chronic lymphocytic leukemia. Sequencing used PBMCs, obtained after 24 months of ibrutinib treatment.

CDR3 bases: TGTGCCAGCAGCGTACAACAGCAATCCCACGGTGAGCAGTTCTTC. This encodes CASSVQQQSHGEQFF. V gene TRBV9 combines with J gene TRBJ2-1, with D hard to call. Germline loops: CDR1 SGDLS, CDR2 YYNGEE. This CDR3 contains 15 residues. Trimming removed 1 base at V and 9 bases at J, with 17 bases between.